The source of this T cell receptor beta chain is a study of CD8 T cells in ankylosing spondylitis. Study-wide results and caveats: Reports of some motif variants in reactive arthritis synovial fluid and blood predate this one. Relatively rare in peripheral blood, disease-linked clones were also CD8+. Made up of fewer than ten highly homologous variants, a TCR beta motif appeared characteristic of ankylosing spondylitis blood. Significantly higher representation of disease-linked clones was reported for matched ankylosing spondylitis synovial fluid.

Generation of TCR beta libraries employed quantitative 5'-RACE incorporating molecular barcodes. TCRdb processed the 5' RACE reads anew with MiXCR; each CDR3 protein has one entry. The sample has 450,000 to 550,000 distinct CDR3 sequences; approximately 5% are singletons. CDR3 length equals 13 residues. V was cut by 7 bases and J by 1 base, with 10 bases left in between. Germline CDR1 and CDR2: SEHNR and FQNEAQ (reference sequence). The sample holds many counts of this clonotype. Its antigen is undetermined. The chain recombines TRBV7-9 with TRBJ1-1; a weak D match, TRBD1 (6 bases). The clonotype was recovered from a male donor with ankylosing spondylitis. The sequenced sample consisted of blood, either unsorted or a sorted T cell fraction (not recorded which). CDR3 nucleotides: TGTGCCAGCACCCTGGGACAGAACACTGAAGCTTTCTTT. Residues: CASTLGQNTEAFF.